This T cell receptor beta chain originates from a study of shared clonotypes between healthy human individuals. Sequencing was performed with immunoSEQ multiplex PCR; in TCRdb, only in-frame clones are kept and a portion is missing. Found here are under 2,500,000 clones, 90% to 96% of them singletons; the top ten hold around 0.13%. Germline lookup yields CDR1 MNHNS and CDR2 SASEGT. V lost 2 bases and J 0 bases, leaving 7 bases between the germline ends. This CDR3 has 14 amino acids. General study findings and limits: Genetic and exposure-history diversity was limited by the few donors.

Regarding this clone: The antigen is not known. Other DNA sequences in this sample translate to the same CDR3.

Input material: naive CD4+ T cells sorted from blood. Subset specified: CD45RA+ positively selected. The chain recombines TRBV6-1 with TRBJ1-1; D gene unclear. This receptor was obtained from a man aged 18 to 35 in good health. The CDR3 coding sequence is TGTGCCAGCAGTGAAAATCGGCTGAACACTGAAGCTTTCTTT. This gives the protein CASSENRLNTEAFF.